A selection of T cell receptor beta chains follows, all from one sample in a study of blood T cells in healthy people across ages. Using its own MiXCR run on the 5' RACE reads, TCRdb lists one record per CDR3 protein. The data show hundreds of thousands of distinct CDR3 sequences, around three fifths seen once. Specimen: blood. The receptors stem from a man aged 55 to 70 in good health. The CDR3 runs from the conserved cysteine through the conserved F or W. Each record gives: V gene, clone size, J gene, D gene, CDR3 protein, CDR3 DNA. D genes are given only for firm matches. Size tells how often a clone was seen (once, few, many) or the class of an expanded clone, and some rows leave it out.

TRBV2	few	TRBJ2-3	TRBD2	CASIAEYRDYGTDTQYF	TGTGCCAGCATTGCGGAATACCGGGACTACGGCACAGATACGCAGTATTTT
TRBV6-2/TRBV6-3	.	TRBJ2-7	TRBD2	CASSYYSGRGEQYF	TGTGCCAGCAGTTATTATAGCGGGAGGGGCGAGCAGTACTTC
TRBV12-3/TRBV12-4	.	TRBJ1-2	.	CASSFGRVGYGYTF	TGTGCCAGCAGTTTCGGCAGGGTGGGGTATGGCTACACCTTC
TRBV7-9	many	TRBJ1-6	.	CASSPDVAANSPLHF	TGTGCCAGCAGCCCAGACGTTGCGGCTAATTCACCCCTCCACTTT
TRBV12-3/TRBV12-4	.	TRBJ1-2	TRBD1	CASSSPGTGDYGYTF	TGTGCCAGCAGTAGCCCCGGGACAGGGGACTATGGCTACACCTTC
TRBV4-2	.	TRBJ2-1	TRBD2	CASSLGAGGGPIYNEQFF	TGTGCCAGCAGCCTTGGGGCTGGCGGGGGACCTATCTACAATGAGCAGTTCTTC
TRBV3-1	once	TRBJ2-1	TRBD2	CASSLTGTSGEEQFF	TGTGCCAGCAGCCTCACCGGGACTAGCGGGGAGGAACAGTTCTTC
TRBV7-2	few	TRBJ2-1	TRBD2	CASSPRTSGGELYNEQFF	TGTGCCAGCAGCCCCCGGACTAGCGGGGGTGAGCTGTACAATGAGCAGTTCTTC
TRBV24-1	.	TRBJ2-7	.	CATSDYRTPSYEQYF	TGTGCCACCAGTGATTACAGGACGCCCTCCTACGAGCAGTACTTC
TRBV28	few	TRBJ1-4	.	CASSSLTLNEKLFF	TGTGCCAGCAGTTCACTCACCCTAAATGAAAAACTGTTTTTT
TRBV7-9	.	TRBJ2-5	.	CASSLDLSGVETQYF	TGTGCCAGCAGCTTAGATCTGTCCGGTGTGGAGACCCAGTACTTC
TRBV2	.	TRBJ2-1	.	CASSARRVNNEQFF	TGTGCCAGCAGTGCCCGTAGGGTGAACAATGAGCAGTTCTTC
TRBV9	.	TRBJ2-2	.	CASRSQNTGELFF	TGTGCCAGCAGGAGTCAGAACACCGGGGAGCTGTTTTTT
TRBV29-1	few	TRBJ2-1	TRBD2	CSGGLAGTSYNEQFF	TGCAGCGGCGGACTAGCGGGAACCTCCTACAATGAGCAGTTCTTC
TRBV7-2	few	TRBJ1-2	.	CASSLMGPGNYGYTF	TGTGCCAGCAGCCTAATGGGACCTGGGAACTATGGCTACACCTTC
TRBV20-1	.	TRBJ2-3	TRBD2	CSARPGLAGGTDTQYF	TGCAGTGCTAGACCTGGACTAGCGGGGGGCACAGATACGCAGTATTTT
TRBV10-3	few	TRBJ2-5	.	CAISESTAEQETQYF	TGTGCCATCAGTGAGTCGACGGCGGAGCAAGAGACCCAGTACTTC
TRBV2	.	TRBJ2-2	.	CASSPPLGATGELFF	TGTGCCAGCAGTCCCCCTCTTGGGGCTACCGGGGAGCTGTTTTTT
TRBV15	.	TRBJ2-5	TRBD2	CATSRDLTKRWTSGGETQYF	TGTGCCACCAGCAGAGATCTGACCAAAAGGTGGACTAGCGGGGGAGAGACCCAGTACTTC
TRBV5-1	few	TRBJ2-7	TRBD1	CASSLAGQGYYEQYF	TGCGCCAGCAGCTTGGCCGGACAGGGCTACTACGAGCAGTACTTC
TRBV6-4	once	TRBJ2-7	TRBD2	CASSEPAGAASYEQYF	TGTGCCAGCAGTGAGCCAGCGGGGGCCGCCTCCTACGAGCAGTACTTC
TRBV18	.	TRBJ2-7	.	CASSRQADSYEQYF	TGTGCCAGCTCAAGACAGGCTGACTCCTACGAGCAGTACTTC
TRBV4-2	few	TRBJ1-5	TRBD1	CASSQGTGGSQPQHF	TGTGCCAGCAGCCAAGGGACAGGGGGCAGTCAGCCCCAGCATTTT
TRBV5-1	.	TRBJ2-5	.	CASSQGAVTLQETQYF	TGCGCCAGCAGCCAAGGGGCCGTGACTCTTCAAGAGACCCAGTACTTC
TRBV20-1	few	TRBJ1-6	.	CSARFLRGQSNSPLHF	TGCAGTGCTAGGTTTTTGCGGGGGCAGTCAAATTCACCCCTCCACTTT
TRBV24-1	.	TRBJ2-7	.	CATSDGRRRRYEQYF	TGTGCCACCAGTGATGGACGACGCCGGAGGTACGAGCAGTACTTC
TRBV5-1	.	TRBJ2-5	.	CASSWGNMQETQYF	TGCGCCAGCAGCTGGGGGAATATGCAAGAGACCCAGTACTTC